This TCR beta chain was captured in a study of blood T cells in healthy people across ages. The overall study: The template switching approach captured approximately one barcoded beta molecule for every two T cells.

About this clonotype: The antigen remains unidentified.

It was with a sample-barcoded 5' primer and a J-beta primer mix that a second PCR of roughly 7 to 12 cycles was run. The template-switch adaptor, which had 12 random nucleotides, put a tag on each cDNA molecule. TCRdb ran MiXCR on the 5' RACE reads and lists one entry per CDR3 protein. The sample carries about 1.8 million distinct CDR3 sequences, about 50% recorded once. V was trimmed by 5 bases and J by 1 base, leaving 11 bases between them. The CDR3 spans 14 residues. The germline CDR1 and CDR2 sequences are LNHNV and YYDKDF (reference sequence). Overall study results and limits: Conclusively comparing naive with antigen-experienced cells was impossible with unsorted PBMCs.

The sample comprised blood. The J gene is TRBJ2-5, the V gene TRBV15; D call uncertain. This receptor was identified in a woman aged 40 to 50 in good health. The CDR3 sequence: CATSLQVGQETQYF. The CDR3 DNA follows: TGTGCCACCAGCCTTCAGGTGGGCCAAGAGACCCAGTACTTC.